The rows below give T cell receptor beta chains drawn from one sample of a study of beta chain features in type 1 diabetes. Sequenced by immunoSEQ multiplex PCR; TCRdb stores in-frame clones only, minus some. The repertoire holds about 240,000 clones, with around 14% as singletons. Sequencing was carried out using naive CD4+ T cells from blood. Receptors originate from a man under 40 with type 1 diabetes. The conserved cysteine and the conserved F or W are not part of the CDR3 here.

v_call,cdr3_aa
TRBV18,ASSRGGYEQY
TRBV6-4,ASSDGTFTEAF
TRBV11-3,ASSPTGGNSPLH
TRBV4-1,ASSQDPRGSGGYNEQF
TRBV19,ASSTGADSSGANVLT
TRBV2,ASRGQGNQPQH
TRBV5-4,ASSSDSKNIQY
TRBV5-1,ASSLERGYEQY
TRBV11-2,ASSLVFRGSGELF
TRBV18,ASSPVTGYSSTDTQY
TRBV9,ASSSRSAGTDTQY
TRBV2,ASSGDYNEQF
TRBV20-1,SAKAQLGQY
TRBV2,ASRGEGYNEQF